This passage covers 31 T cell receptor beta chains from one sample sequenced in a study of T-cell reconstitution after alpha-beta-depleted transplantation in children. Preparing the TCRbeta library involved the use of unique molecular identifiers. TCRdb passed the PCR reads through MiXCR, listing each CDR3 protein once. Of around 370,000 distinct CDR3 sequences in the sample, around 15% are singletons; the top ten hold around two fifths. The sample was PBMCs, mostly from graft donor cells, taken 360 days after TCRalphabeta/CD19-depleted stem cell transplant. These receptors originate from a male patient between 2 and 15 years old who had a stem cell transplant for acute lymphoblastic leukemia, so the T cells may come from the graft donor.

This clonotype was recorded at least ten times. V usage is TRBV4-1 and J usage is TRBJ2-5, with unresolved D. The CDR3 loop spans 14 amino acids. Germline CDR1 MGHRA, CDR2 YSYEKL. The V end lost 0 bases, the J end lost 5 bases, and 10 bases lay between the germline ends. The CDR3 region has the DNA TGCGCCAGCAGCCAAGAAGAGGCCGTGGAGACCCAGTACTTC. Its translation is CASSQEEAVETQYF.

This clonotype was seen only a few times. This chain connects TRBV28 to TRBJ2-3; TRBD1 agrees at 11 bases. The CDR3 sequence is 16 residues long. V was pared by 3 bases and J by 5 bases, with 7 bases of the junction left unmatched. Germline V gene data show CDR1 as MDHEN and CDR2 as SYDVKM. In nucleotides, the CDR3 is TGTGCCAGCAGTTTCCTGGACAGGGGGCGGGAAGATACGCAGTATTTT. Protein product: CASSFLDRGREDTQYF.

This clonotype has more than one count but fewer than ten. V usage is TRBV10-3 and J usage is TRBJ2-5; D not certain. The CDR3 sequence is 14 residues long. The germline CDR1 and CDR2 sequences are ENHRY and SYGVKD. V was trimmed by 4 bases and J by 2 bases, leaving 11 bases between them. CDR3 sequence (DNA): TGTGCCATCAGTGCGGCGGAAATGCAAGAGACCCAGTACTTC. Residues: CAISAAEMQETQYF.

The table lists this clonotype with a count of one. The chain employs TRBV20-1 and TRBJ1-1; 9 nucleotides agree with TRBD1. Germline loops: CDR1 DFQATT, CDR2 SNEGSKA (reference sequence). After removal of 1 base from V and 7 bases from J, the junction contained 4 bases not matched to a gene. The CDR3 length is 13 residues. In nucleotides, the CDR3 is TGCAGTGCTAGAGTACAGGGGGCTATTGAAGCTTTCTTT. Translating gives CSARVQGAIEAFF.

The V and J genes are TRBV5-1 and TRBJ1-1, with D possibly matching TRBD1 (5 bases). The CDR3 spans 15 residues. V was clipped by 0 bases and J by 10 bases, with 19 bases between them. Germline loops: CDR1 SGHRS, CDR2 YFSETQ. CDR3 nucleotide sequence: TGCGCCAGCAGCTTGGACGGTATCAGGGCAGACCGAGCTTTCTTT. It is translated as CASSLDGIRADRAFF.

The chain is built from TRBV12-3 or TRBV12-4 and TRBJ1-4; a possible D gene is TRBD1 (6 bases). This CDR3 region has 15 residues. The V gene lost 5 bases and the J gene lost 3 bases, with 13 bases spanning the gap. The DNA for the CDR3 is TGTGCCAGCAGTCCGCTGGGGGGCTCTAATGAAAAACTGTTTTTT. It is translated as CASSPLGGSNEKLFF.

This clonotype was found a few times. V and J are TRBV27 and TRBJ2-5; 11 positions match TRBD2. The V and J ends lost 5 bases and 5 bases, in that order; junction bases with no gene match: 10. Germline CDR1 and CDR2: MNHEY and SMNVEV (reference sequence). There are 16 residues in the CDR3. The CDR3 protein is CASSPLVAGGPETQYF. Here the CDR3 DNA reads TGTGCCAGCAGTCCACTTGTAGCGGGAGGGCCCGAGACCCAGTACTTC.

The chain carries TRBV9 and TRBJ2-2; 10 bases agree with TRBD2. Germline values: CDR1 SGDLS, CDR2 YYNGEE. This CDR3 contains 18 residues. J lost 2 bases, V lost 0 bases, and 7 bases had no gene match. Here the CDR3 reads CASSVDLAGGPNTGELFF. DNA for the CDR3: TGTGCCAGCAGCGTAGACTTAGCGGGAGGACCCAACACCGGGGAGCTGTTTTTT.

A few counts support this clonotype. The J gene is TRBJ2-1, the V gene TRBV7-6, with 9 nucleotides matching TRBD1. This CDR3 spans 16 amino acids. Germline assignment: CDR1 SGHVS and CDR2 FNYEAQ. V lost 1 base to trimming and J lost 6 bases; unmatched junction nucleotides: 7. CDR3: CASSLGPGQGLNEQFF. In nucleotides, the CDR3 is TGTGCCAGCAGCTTAGGGCCGGGACAGGGCCTCAATGAGCAGTTCTTC.

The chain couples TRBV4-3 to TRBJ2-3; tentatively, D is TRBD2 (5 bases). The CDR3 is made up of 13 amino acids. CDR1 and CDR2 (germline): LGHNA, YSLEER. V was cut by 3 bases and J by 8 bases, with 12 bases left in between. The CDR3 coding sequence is TGCGCCAGCAGCCATCGGACGGACTTTACGCAGTATTTT. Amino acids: CASSHRTDFTQYF.

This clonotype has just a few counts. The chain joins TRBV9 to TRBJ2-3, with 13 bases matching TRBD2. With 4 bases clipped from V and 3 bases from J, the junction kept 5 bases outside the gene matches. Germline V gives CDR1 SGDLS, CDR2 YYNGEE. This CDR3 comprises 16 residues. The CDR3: CASSPRLAGGTDTQYF. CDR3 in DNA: TGTGCCAGCAGCCCCCGACTAGCGGGAGGTACAGATACGCAGTATTTT.

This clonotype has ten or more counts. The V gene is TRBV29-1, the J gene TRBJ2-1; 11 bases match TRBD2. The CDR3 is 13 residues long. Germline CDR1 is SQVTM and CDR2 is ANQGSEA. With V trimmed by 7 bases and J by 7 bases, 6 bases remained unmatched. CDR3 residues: CSAGTSGPNEQFF. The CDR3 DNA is TGCAGCGCAGGGACTAGCGGACCAAATGAGCAGTTCTTC.

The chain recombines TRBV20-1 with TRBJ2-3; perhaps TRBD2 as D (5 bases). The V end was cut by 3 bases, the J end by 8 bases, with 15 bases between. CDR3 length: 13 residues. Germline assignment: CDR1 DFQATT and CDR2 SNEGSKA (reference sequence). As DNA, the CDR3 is TGCAGTGCTAGTCCTTTACGAGGGATTACGCAGTATTTT. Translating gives CSASPLRGITQYF.

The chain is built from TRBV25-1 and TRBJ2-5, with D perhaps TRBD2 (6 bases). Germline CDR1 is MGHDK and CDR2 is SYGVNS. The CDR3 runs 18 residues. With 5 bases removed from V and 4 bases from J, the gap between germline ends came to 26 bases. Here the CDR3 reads CASSLSTGPAGSGETQYF. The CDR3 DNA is TGTGCCAGCAGTCTCTCCACCGGGCCAGCCGGGAGTGGAGAGACCCAGTACTTC.

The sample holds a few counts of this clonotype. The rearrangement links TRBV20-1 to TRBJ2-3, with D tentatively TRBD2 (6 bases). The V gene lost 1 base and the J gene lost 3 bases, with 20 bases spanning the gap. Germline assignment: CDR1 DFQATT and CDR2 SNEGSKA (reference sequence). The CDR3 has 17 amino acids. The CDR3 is CSARGPGVAVLTDTQYF. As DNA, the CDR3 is TGCAGTGCTAGAGGCCCCGGGGTAGCGGTATTGACAGATACGCAGTATTTT.

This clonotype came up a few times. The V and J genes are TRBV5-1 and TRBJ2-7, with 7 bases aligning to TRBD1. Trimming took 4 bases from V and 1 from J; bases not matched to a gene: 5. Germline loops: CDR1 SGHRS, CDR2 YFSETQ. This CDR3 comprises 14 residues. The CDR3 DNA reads TGCGCCAGCAGCCCAGGGACAGCGTCCTACGAGCAGTACTTC. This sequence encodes CASSPGTASYEQYF.

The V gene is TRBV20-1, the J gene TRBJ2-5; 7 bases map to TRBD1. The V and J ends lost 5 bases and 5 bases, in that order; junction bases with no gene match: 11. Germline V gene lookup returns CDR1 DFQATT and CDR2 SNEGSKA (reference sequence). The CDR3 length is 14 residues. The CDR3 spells CSAFRQGGMETQYF. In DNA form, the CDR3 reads TGCAGTGCTTTCCGACAGGGTGGAATGGAGACCCAGTACTTC.

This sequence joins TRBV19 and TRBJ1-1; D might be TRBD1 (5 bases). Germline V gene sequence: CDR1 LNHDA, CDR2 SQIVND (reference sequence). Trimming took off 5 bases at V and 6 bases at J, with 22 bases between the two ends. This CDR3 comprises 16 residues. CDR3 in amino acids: CASSSGAAGGVSEAFF. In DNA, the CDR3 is TGTGCCAGTAGTTCAGGAGCAGCGGGGGGTGTCTCTGAAGCTTTCTTT.

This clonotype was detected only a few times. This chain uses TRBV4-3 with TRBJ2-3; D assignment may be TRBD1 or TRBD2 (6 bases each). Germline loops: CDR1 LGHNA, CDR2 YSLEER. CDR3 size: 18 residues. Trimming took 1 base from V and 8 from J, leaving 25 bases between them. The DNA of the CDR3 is TGCGCCAGCAGCCAAGGCATAGCGAGTAGGAGGGAAGGGGGTACGCAGTATTTT. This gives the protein CASSQGIASRREGGTQYF.

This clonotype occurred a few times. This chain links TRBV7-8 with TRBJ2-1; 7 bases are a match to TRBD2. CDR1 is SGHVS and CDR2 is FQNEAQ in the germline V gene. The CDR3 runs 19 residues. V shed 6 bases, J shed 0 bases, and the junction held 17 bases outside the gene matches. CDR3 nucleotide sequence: TGTGCCAGCAGAGCGAGACTAGCCCTCTCTACGAGCTCCTACAATGAGCAGTTCTTC. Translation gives CASRARLALSTSSYNEQFF.

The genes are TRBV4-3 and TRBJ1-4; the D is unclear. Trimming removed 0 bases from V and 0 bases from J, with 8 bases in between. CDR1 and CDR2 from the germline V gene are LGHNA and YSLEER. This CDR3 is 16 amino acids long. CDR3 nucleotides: TGCGCCAGCAGCCAAGATCTCCAGGCAACTAATGAAAAACTGTTTTTT. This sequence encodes CASSQDLQATNEKLFF.

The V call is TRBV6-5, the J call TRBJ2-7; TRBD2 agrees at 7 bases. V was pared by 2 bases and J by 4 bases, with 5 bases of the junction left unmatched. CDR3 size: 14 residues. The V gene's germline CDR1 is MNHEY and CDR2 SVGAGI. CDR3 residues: CASSYGGRTYEQYF. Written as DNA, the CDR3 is TGTGCCAGCAGTTACGGCGGGAGAACGTACGAGCAGTACTTC.

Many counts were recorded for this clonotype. In nucleotides, the CDR3 is TGTGCCAGCACCTCGCAGGGGGGTAGCGGGAGGGCCTTTGCAGGCGGGGAGCTGTTTTTT. Protein: CASTSQGGSGRAFAGGELFF. This chain links TRBV12-3 or TRBV12-4 with TRBJ2-2, with 11 bases lining up with TRBD2. V lost 7 bases and J lost 7; bases outside the gene matches: 23. CDR3 length: 20 residues.

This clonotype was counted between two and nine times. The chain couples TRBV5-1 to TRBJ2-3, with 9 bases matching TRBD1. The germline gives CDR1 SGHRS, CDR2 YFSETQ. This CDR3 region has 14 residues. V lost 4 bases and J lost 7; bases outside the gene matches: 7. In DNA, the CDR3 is TGCGCCAGCAGCAGGGGACAGGGATGGAATACGCAGTATTTT. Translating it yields CASSRGQGWNTQYF.

The CDR3 region is CASSQRWGQGTNLAKNIQYF. The CDR3 DNA reads as TGCGCCAGCAGCCAACGGTGGGGACAGGGCACGAATTTAGCCAAAAACATTCAGTACTTC. V gene TRBV4-1 combines with J gene TRBJ2-4; the match to TRBD1 covers 9 bases. The germline V gene encodes CDR1 MGHRA and CDR2 YSYEKL. The CDR3 loop spans 20 amino acids. Trimming took 2 bases from V and 0 from J; bases not matched to a gene: 14.

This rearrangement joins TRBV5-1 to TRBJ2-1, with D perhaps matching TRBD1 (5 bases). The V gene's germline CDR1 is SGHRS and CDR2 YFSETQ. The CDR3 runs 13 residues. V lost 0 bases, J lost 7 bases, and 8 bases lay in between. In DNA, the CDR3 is TGCGCCAGCAGCTTGGCCCGACAGAATGAGCAGTTCTTC. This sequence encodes CASSLARQNEQFF.

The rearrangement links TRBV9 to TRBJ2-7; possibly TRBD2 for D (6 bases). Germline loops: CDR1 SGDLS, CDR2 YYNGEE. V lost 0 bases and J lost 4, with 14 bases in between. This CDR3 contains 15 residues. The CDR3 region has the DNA TGTGCCAGCAGCGTAGGCGGGGCGCCAAATTACGAGCAGTACTTC. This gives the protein CASSVGGAPNYEQYF.

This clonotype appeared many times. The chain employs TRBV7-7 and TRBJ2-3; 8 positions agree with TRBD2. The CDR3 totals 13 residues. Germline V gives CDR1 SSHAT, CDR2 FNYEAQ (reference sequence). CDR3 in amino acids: CAHDSGATDTQYF. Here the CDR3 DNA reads TGTGCTCACGATAGCGGGGCCACAGATACGCAGTATTTT.

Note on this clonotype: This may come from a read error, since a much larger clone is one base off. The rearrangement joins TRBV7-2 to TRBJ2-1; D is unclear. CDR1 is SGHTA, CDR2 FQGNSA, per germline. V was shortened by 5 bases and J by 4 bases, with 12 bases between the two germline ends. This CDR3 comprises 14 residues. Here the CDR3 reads CASSVVQPYNEQFF. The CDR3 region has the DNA TGTGCCAGCAGCGTAGTTCAACCTTACAATGAGCAGTTCTTC.

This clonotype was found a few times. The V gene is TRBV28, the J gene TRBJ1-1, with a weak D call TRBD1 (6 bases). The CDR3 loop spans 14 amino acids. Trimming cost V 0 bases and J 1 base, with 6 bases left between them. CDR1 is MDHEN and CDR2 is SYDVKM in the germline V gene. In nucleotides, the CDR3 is TGTGCCAGCAGTTTATGGGACAGGAACACTGAAGCTTTCTTT. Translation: CASSLWDRNTEAFF. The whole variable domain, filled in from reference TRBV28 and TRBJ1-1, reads DVKVTQSSRYLVKRTGEKVFLECVQDMDHENMFWYRQDPGLGLRLIYFSYDVKMKEKGDIPEGYSVSREKKERFSLILESASTNQTSMYLCASSLWDRNTEAFFGQGTRLTVV.

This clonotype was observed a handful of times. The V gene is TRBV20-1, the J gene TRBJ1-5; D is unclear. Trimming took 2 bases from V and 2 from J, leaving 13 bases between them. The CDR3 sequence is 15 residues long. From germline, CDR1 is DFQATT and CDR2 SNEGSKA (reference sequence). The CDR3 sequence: CSARMAGVGNQPQHF. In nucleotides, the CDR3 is TGCAGTGCTAGAATGGCCGGGGTTGGCAATCAGCCCCAGCATTTT.